The present entry profiles one T cell receptor beta chain with its context. Other DNA sequences in this specimen translate into the identical CDR3. The germline gives CDR1 SGHVS, CDR2 FNYEAQ. The germline V and J ends were trimmed by 1 base and 5 bases, with 8 bases remaining between them. The CDR3 covers 13 residues. This sample was taken from a study of blood T cell repertoires in COVID-19. Each exposed participant met a COVID-19 case in the 2 weeks preceding study entry. As processed by the authors: Counts of nucleated cells, estimated from reference gene primer amplification, were obtained. Using immunoSEQ multiplex PCR, the repertoire was profiled, and TCRdb retains in-frame clones only, with some absent. The DNA gave D and trimming, while V, J and clone size come from that table. In the table there are approximately 250,000 clones, about 91% of which are singletons.

This chain connects TRBV7-6 to TRBJ1-2; D is perhaps TRBD1 (5 bases). The sequencing sample was made of PBMCs or T cells enriched from blood (not recorded which). This receptor was obtained from a man aged 40-50 years who had been exposed to COVID-19. CDR3 sequence reads: CASSLGQGYGYTF. DNA for the CDR3: TGTGCCAGCAGCTTAGGTCAGGGATATGGCTACACCTTC.